This T cell receptor (beta chain) was observed in a study of read filtering for tumor transcriptome and immune sequencing. Molecular barcoded adaptors covering alpha/delta and beta/gamma chains were used on 400 ng RNA. TCRdb analysed the reads with MiXCR anew, one entry per CDR3 protein. The sample has about 24,000 distinct CDR3 sequences, roughly 22% seen once. This clonotype was observed many times. Sequencing was done on a sample of a population of CD138-negative cells sorted from bone marrow. The source of this sequence is a donor at least 40 years old with multiple myeloma.

CDR3 nucleotide sequence: TGTGCCAGCAGTTTAACTAGTTACGAGCAGTACTTC. It encodes CASSLTSYEQYF. The rearrangement joins TRBV28 to TRBJ2-7; a possible D gene is TRBD2 (5 bases). The ends were cut back, 2 bases at V and 4 bases at J, with 6 bases in the middle. This CDR3 has 12 amino acids. Germline V gives CDR1 MDHEN, CDR2 SYDVKM.